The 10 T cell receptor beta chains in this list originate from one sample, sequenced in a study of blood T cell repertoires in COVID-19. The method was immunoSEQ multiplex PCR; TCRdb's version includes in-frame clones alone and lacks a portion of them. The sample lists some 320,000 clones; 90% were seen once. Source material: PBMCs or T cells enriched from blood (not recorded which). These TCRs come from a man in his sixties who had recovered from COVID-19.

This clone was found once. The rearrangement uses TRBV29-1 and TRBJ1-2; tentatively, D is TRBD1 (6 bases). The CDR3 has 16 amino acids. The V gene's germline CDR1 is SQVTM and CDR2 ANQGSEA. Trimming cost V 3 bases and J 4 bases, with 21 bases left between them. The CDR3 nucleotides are TGCAGCGTTGAGGGAAGGGGCAGGGGCCGGGGCTATGGCTACACCTTC. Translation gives CSVEGRGRGRGYGYTF. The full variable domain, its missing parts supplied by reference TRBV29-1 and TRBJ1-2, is SAVISQKPSRDICQRGTSLTIQCQVDSQVTMMFWYRQQPGQSLTLIATANQGSEATYESGFVIDKFPISRPNLTFSTLTVSNMSPEDSSIYLCSVEGRGRGRGYGYTFGSGTRLTVV.

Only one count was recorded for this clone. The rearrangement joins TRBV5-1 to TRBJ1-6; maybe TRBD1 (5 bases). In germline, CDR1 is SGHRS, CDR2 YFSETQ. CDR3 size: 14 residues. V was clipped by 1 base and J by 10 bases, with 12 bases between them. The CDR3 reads CASSLRGGWSPLHF. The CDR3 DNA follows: TGCGCCAGCAGCTTGAGGGGAGGTTGGTCACCCCTCCACTTT.

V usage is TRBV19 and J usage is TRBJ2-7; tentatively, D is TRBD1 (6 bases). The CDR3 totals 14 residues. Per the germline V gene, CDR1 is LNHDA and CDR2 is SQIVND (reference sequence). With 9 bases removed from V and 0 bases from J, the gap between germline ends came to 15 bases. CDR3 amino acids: CASRRQGSSYEQYF. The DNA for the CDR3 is TGTGCCAGCAGGCGGCAGGGGAGCTCCTACGAGCAGTACTTC.

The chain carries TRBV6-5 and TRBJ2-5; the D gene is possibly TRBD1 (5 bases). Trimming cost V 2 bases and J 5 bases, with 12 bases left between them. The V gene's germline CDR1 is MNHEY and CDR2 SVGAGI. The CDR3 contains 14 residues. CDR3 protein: CASSYTAGMETQYF. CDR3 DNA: TGTGCCAGCAGTTACACAGCAGGGATGGAGACCCAGTACTTC.

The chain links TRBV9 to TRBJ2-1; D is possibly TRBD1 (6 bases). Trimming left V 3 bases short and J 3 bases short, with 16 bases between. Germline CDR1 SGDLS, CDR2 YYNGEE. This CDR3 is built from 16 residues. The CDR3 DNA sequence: TGTGCCAGCAGCGCCACCCCGGGACAATACTACAATGAGCAGTTCTTC. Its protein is CASSATPGQYYNEQFF.

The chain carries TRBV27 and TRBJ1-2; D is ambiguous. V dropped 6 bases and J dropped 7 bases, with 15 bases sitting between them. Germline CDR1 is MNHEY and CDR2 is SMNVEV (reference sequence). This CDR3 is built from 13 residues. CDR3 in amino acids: CASSTEGGFGYTF. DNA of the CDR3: TGTGCCAGCAGCACCGAAGGAGGATTTGGCTACACCTTC.

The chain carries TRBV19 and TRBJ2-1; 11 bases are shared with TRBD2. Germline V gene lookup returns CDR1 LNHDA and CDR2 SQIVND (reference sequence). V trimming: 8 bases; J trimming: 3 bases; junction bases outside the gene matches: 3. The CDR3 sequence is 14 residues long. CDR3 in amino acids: CASGGTSGYNEQFF. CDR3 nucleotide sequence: TGTGCCAGTGGGGGGACTAGCGGCTACAATGAGCAGTTCTTC.

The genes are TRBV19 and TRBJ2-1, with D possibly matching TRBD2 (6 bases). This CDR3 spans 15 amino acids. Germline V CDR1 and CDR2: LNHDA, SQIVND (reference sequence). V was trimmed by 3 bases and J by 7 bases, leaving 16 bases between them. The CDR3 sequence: CASSMRIAVGNEQFF. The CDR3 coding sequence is TGTGCCAGTAGTATGAGAATAGCGGTGGGGAATGAGCAGTTCTTC.

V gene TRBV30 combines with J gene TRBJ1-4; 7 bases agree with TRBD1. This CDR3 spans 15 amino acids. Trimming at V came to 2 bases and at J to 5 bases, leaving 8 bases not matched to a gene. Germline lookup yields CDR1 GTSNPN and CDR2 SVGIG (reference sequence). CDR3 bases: TGTGCCTGGAGTCCTTCGGACAGGTCCAATGAAAAACTGTTTTTT. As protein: CAWSPSDRSNEKLFF.

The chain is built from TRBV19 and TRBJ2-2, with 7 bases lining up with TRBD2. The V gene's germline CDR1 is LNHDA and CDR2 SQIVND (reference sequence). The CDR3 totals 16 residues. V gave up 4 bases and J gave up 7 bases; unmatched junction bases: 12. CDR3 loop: CASSNTGTAGVGELFF. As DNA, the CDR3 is TGTGCCAGTAGTAATACCGGGACGGCGGGAGTCGGGGAGCTGTTTTTT.